This T cell receptor (beta chain) appears in the sequencing data of a study of blood T cell repertoires in COVID-19. About the study: The origin of the acute and convalescent COVID-19 samples was the United States, Italy and Spain. T cells, B-cell-depleted T cells, or PBMCs supplied cDNA or gDNA.

In its sample, this clone was seen a few times. The CDR3 covers 13 residues. V lost 9 bases and J lost 4; bases outside the gene matches: 4. Germline loops: CDR1 MNHEY, CDR2 SVGAGI. Per the authors' pipeline: From reference gene primer amplification, estimates of nucleated cell counts were derived. Here immunoSEQ multiplex PCR was the method, and the copy in TCRdb shows in-frame clones only, minus some. V and J calls and clone size are given by that table; D and trimming were obtained from the DNA. This table has about 94,000 clones, 70% to 90% appearing once. The TCR sequence derives from a woman aged 55-70 years in a cohort sampled during active or convalescent COVID-19. This chain joins TRBV6-5 and TRBJ1-5; 9 bases match TRBD1. Sequencing was carried out using peripheral blood. The CDR3 protein is CASRDRVNQPQHF. The CDR3 bases are TGTGCCAGTAGGGACAGGGTTAATCAGCCCCAGCATTTT.